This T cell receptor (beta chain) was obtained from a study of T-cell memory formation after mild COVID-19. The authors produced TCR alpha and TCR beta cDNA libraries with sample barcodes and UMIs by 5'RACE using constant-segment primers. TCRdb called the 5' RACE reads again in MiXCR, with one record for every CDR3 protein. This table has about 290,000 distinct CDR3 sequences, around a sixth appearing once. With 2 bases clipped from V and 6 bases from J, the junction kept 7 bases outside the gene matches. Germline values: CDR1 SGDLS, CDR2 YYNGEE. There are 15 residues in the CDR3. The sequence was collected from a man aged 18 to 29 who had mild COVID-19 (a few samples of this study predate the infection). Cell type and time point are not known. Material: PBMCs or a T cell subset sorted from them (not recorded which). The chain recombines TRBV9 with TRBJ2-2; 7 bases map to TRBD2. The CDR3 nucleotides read TGTGCCAGCAGCGTCGGGGGGACTCAAGCCGGGGAGCTGTTTTTT. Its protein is CASSVGGTQAGELFF.